This TCR beta chain stems from a study of blood T cells in healthy people across ages. Sample-barcoded 5' priming and a J-beta primer mix drove a second PCR of roughly 7 to 11 cycles. TCRdb fed the 5' RACE reads into MiXCR, producing one record per CDR3 protein. Among around 790,000 distinct CDR3 sequences, about 42% were seen once, and the ten largest hold about a fifth. The CDR3 contains 14 residues. The V gene end was trimmed by 10 bases and the J gene end by 2 bases; junction bases not matched to a gene: 6. Germline V CDR1 and CDR2: ENHRY, SYGVKD. This clonotype was picked up many times. The sequenced sample was blood. This clonotype was obtained from a man in his sixties in good health. The chain has TRBV10-3 and TRBJ2-7; 12 nucleotides agree with TRBD2. The CDR3 loop is CATKTSGGTYEQYF. The CDR3 DNA reads TGTGCCACCAAGACTAGCGGGGGAACCTACGAGCAGTACTTC.